This is a list of T cell receptor beta chains from one sample in a study of blood T cell repertoires in COVID-19. Generated by immunoSEQ multiplex PCR, the TCRdb table keeps only in-frame clones and is missing some. Of approximately 350,000 clones in the sample, 80% to 85% were seen once. The sample consisted of PBMCs or T cells enriched from blood (not recorded which). The receptor set was obtained from a woman aged 50 to 60 who had recovered from COVID-19. Each CDR3 is given with its conserved first and last residue. The D gene is left open where the match is weak. Where a row states a size, it is once, few, many or the class of an expanded clone; other rows omit it.

clone size,D gene,J gene,V gene,CDR3 protein,CDR3 DNA
NA,TRBD2,TRBJ2-7,TRBV4-1,CASSQDLASGAYEQYF,TGCGCCAGCAGCCAAGATCTAGCTAGCGGGGCCTACGAGCAGTACTTC
NA,NA,TRBJ1-4,TRBV19,CASSINSLRDEKLFF,TGTGCCAGTAGTATAAACAGCCTGCGGGATGAAAAACTGTTTTTT
NA,TRBD2,TRBJ2-1,TRBV5-4,CASSPGTSGHNEQFF,TGTGCCAGCAGCCCCGGGACTAGCGGACACAATGAGCAGTTCTTC
NA,TRBD1,TRBJ2-7,TRBV11-3,CASSPHEGQGVIEQYF,TGTGCCAGCAGTCCCCACGAGGGACAGGGTGTAATCGAGCAGTACTTC
many,NA,TRBJ1-5,TRBV29-1,CSVSQGGNQPQHF,TGCAGCGTATCGCAGGGCGGAAATCAGCCCCAGCATTTT
NA,TRBD1,TRBJ2-7,TRBV5-1,CASHTGGDYEQYF,TGCGCCAGCCACACAGGGGGCGATTACGAGCAGTACTTC
NA,NA,TRBJ2-6,TRBV7-3,CASSLTQGSGANVLTF,TGTGCCAGCAGCTTGACTCAGGGGTCTGGGGCCAACGTCCTGACTTTC
NA,NA,TRBJ1-6,TRBV19,CASSGGTGNSPLHF,TGTGCCAGTTCGGGGGGCACCGGGAATTCACCCCTCCACTTT
NA,NA,TRBJ1-6,TRBV7-8,CASSSEGGGSPLHF,TGTGCCAGCAGCTCAGAGGGGGGGGGTTCACCCCTCCACTTT
NA,NA,TRBJ1-1,TRBV11-3,CASSSPGGSDTEAFF,TGTGCCAGCAGCAGTCCCGGAGGGAGCGACACTGAAGCTTTCTTT
NA,TRBD1,TRBJ1-6,TRBV7-8,CASIETGADSPLHF,TGTGCCAGCATCGAAACAGGGGCCGATTCACCCCTCCACTTT
NA,NA,TRBJ2-1,TRBV30,CAWSRASSYNEQFF,TGTGCCTGGAGTCGCGCGAGCTCCTACAATGAGCAGTTCTTC
NA,NA,TRBJ1-5,TRBV29-1,CSASNGLSNQPQHF,TGCAGCGCCTCTAACGGACTGTCCAATCAGCCCCAGCATTTT
few,NA,TRBJ1-5,TRBV6-2/TRBV6-3,CASSYSLNQPQHF,TGTGCCAGCAGTTACAGCTTGAATCAGCCCCAGCATTTT
NA,TRBD1,TRBJ2-7,TRBV6-6,CASSSGQGRYEQYF,TGTGCCAGCAGCTCCGGACAGGGGAGATACGAGCAGTACTTC
NA,NA,TRBJ2-1,TRBV6-6,CASSFSGSPNNEQFF,TGTGCCAGCAGTTTTTCGGGAAGCCCCAACAATGAGCAGTTCTTC
NA,TRBD2,TRBJ2-1,TRBV3-1/TRBV3-2,CASSRDPGLAGGRGRNEQFF,TGTGCCAGCAGCCGTGATCCGGGACTAGCGGGAGGTCGCGGTCGGAATGAGCAGTTCTTC